A single T cell receptor beta chain is shown here with its context. No antigen is known for it. The CDR3 loop spans 12 amino acids. V lost 2 bases to trimming and J lost 7 bases, with 9 bases between them. Germline V gene lookup returns CDR1 GTSNPN and CDR2 SVGIG (reference sequence). These data originate in a study of OX40 agonist ivuxolimab in advanced cancers. Overall study context: Among those enrolled, mean age was about 58 years (range roughly 20 to 85) and 75% to 90% were male. General study results and limits: Partial responders receiving 0.1-3.0 mg/kg showed among the lowest clonal expansion. Antigen specificity was not determined for the expanded peripheral T cells. Some patients who did not respond also had low normalized T-cell clonal expansion.

Produced via immunoSEQ multiplex PCR; TCRdb's table is partial and in-frame only. The table has around 80,000 clones, about 87% seen once; the top ten hold more than 0.45%. The sequence derives from an adult with an advanced solid tumor such as melanoma, head and neck, liver or kidney cancer. Material: CD4+ or CD8+ T cells sorted from blood, obtained in a trial of the OX40 agonist ivuxolimab. The chain combines TRBV30 with TRBJ1-5; TRBD1 is a possible D gene (6 bases). The CDR3 sequence: CAWSIQGQPQHF. The CDR3 coding sequence is TGTGCCTGGAGTATACAGGGCCAGCCCCAGCATTTT.